These 32 T cell receptor beta chains originate from one sample sequenced in a study of radiotherapy plus CTLA-4 blockade in lung cancer. The repertoire was sequenced with immunoSEQ multiplex PCR; TCRdb's copy has only in-frame clones and lacks some. Among roughly 77,000 clones listed, roughly 80% were seen once. The specimen was peripheral blood, collected from a patient treated with radiotherapy plus ipilimumab. The receptors here all came from a human donor with non-small cell lung cancer whose response to radiotherapy plus ipilimumab could not be evaluated.

The V and J genes are TRBV9 and TRBJ2-2, with D possibly being TRBD1 (6 bases). Deletions cut 0 bases from V and 0 bases from J, with 9 bases between. Germline V lookup: CDR1 SGDLS, CDR2 YYNGEE. This CDR3 comprises 16 residues. The CDR3 reads CASSVGTDPNTGELFF. In DNA, the CDR3 is TGTGCCAGCAGCGTAGGGACAGACCCGAACACCGGGGAGCTGTTTTTT.

V is TRBV7-2 and J is TRBJ1-4; no clear D gene. V was shortened by 2 bases and J by 8 bases, with 12 bases between the two germline ends. The germline V gene has CDR1 SGHTA and CDR2 FQGNSA. CDR3 length: 14 amino acids. CDR3 region: CASSLNGVGEKLFF. Here the CDR3 DNA reads TGTGCCAGCAGCTTAAACGGGGTAGGGGAAAAACTGTTTTTT.

This clone was picked up one time. The chain is built from TRBV6-5 and TRBJ1-1, with 9 positions matching TRBD1. Germline V CDR1 and CDR2: MNHEY, SVGAGI. After removal of 8 bases from V and 3 bases from J, the junction contained 7 bases not matched to a gene. The CDR3 contains 14 residues. CDR3 protein: CASPRRTGDTEAFF. CDR3 DNA sequence: TGTGCCAGCCCACGCAGGACAGGGGACACTGAAGCTTTCTTT.

The chain joins TRBV20-1 to TRBJ2-7; D remains unclear. The germline V gene encodes CDR1 DFQATT and CDR2 SNEGSKA (reference sequence). This CDR3 comprises 10 residues. V was shortened by 6 bases and J by 1 base, with 4 bases between the two germline ends. The CDR3 DNA sequence: TGCAGTGCCCTGTCCTACGAGCAGTACTTC. As protein: CSALSYEQYF.

The CDR3: CASSQEVFMRETQYF. The DNA for the CDR3 is TGCGCCAGCAGCCAAGAAGTCTTTATGCGAGAGACCCAGTACTTC. This chain links TRBV4-1 with TRBJ2-5, with D hard to call. CDR1 and CDR2 from the germline V gene are MGHRA and YSYEKL. V shed 0 bases and J shed 4 bases, with 12 bases lying between them. CDR3 length equals 15 residues.

This clone appeared once. The rearrangement joins TRBV2 to TRBJ2-1, with TRBD1 identical over 10 bases. V shed 6 bases, J shed 4 bases, and the junction held 3 bases outside the gene matches. Germline loops: CDR1 SNHLY, CDR2 FYNNEI. The CDR3 sequence is 14 residues long. The CDR3 region is CASSRQGAYNEQFF. CDR3 sequence (DNA): TGTGCCAGCAGCCGACAGGGGGCGTACAATGAGCAGTTCTTC.

The CDR3 loop reads CASNNAGQGAGELFF. For the CDR3, the DNA is TGTGCCAGCAACAATGCGGGACAGGGGGCCGGGGAGCTGTTTTTT. The V and J genes are TRBV6-1 and TRBJ2-2; 11 bases align to TRBD1. Trimming at V came to 7 bases and at J to 6 bases, leaving 7 bases not matched to a gene. CDR1 is MNHNS, CDR2 SASEGT, per germline. CDR3 size: 15 residues.

The chain uses TRBV4-2 and TRBJ2-5; possible D gene TRBD1, 5 bases. V lost 4 bases and J 2 bases, leaving 11 bases between the germline ends. This CDR3 has 14 amino acids. Germline CDR1 LGHNA, CDR2 YNFKEQ. The CDR3: CASSRDSSQETQYF. CDR3 coding DNA: TGTGCCAGCAGCCGAGACAGTTCACAAGAGACCCAGTACTTC.

The chain carries TRBV9 and TRBJ2-3, with 10 positions matching TRBD2. The CDR3 has 16 amino acids. V trimming: 4 bases; J trimming: 3 bases; junction bases outside the gene matches: 8. The germline gives CDR1 SGDLS, CDR2 YYNGEE. This CDR3 is CASSTSGGAFTDTQYF. The CDR3, as DNA: TGTGCCAGCAGCACCAGCGGGGGGGCGTTTACAGATACGCAGTATTTT.

The chain couples TRBV5-6 to TRBJ2-7; D perhaps matches TRBD1 (6 bases). V dropped 4 bases and J dropped 9 bases, with 11 bases sitting between them. The CDR3 totals 11 residues. Germline assignment: CDR1 SGHDT and CDR2 YYEEEE. The CDR3 DNA is TGTGCCAGCAGCACTACGACAGGGCAGTACTTC. It codes for CASSTTTGQYF. Full variable domain (remainder filled in from reference TRBV5-6 and TRBJ2-7): DAGVTQSPTHLIKTRGQQVTLRCSPKSGHDTVSWYQQALGQGPQFIFQYYEEEERQRGNFPDRFSGHQFPNYSSELNVNALLLGDSALYLCASSTTTGQYFGPGTRLTVT.

V gene TRBV5-1 combines with J gene TRBJ2-7, with D tentatively TRBD1 (7 bases). The germline CDR1 and CDR2 sequences are SGHRS and YFSETQ. V was pared by 4 bases and J by 4 bases, with 15 bases between. This CDR3 has 14 amino acids. The CDR3, as DNA: TGCGCCAGCAGCACCTTACAGGGGAGGTACGAGCAGTACTTC. Encoded protein: CASSTLQGRYEQYF.

This clone was observed a few times. The V gene is TRBV15, the J gene TRBJ1-3; tentatively, D is TRBD1 (6 bases). V was cut by 4 bases and J by 0 bases, with 13 bases left in between. Germline CDR1 LNHNV, CDR2 YYDKDF (reference sequence). The CDR3 loop spans 16 amino acids. This CDR3 is CATSKGGVFSGNTIYF. The DNA of the CDR3 is TGTGCCACCAGCAAGGGGGGGGTGTTCTCTGGAAACACCATATATTTT.

The CDR3 DNA follows: TGCGCCAGCAGCGGAACTAGCGGGAGCACAGATACGCAGTATTTT. Encoded protein: CASSGTSGSTDTQYF. The chain carries TRBV5-1 and TRBJ2-3; TRBD2 aligns across 9 bases. The V and J ends lost 4 bases and 0 bases, in that order; junction bases with no gene match: 3. This CDR3 is 15 amino acids long. The germline CDR1 and CDR2 sequences are SGHRS and YFSETQ.

The CDR3 coding sequence is TGTGCCGCCGACAGGGGAGACCTAGTCGCTGAAGCTTTCTTT. It translates to CAADRGDLVAEAFF. The rearrangement links TRBV10-3 to TRBJ1-1; 8 nucleotides agree with TRBD1. This CDR3 has 14 residues. Trimming removed 11 bases from V and 6 bases from J; junction bases left unmatched: 14. Germline V gene sequence: CDR1 ENHRY, CDR2 SYGVKD.

CDR3 loop: CASSSGLIEETQYF. The DNA for the CDR3 is TGCGCCAGCAGTTCCGGACTGATTGAAGAGACCCAGTACTTC. The genes are TRBV4-1 and TRBJ2-5; D is possibly TRBD2 (5 bases). V shed 6 bases and J shed 3 bases, with 14 bases lying between them. Germline CDR1 is MGHRA and CDR2 is YSYEKL. CDR3 length equals 14 residues.

The rearrangement uses TRBV30 and TRBJ2-7; TRBD1 is a possible D gene (5 bases). CDR1 is GTSNPN and CDR2 is SVGIG in the germline V gene (reference sequence). CDR3 length: 13 residues. V lost 2 bases to trimming and J lost 4 bases, with 12 bases between them. CDR3 nucleotides: TGTGCCTGGAGTAAGGGGATTGGATACGAGCAGTACTTC. Its translation: CAWSKGIGYEQYF.

The chain carries TRBV11-2 and TRBJ1-2; D ambiguous. With 1 base removed from V and 7 bases from J, the gap between germline ends came to 13 bases. CDR1 is SGHAT, CDR2 FQNNGV, per germline. The CDR3 extends over 14 amino acids. DNA of the CDR3: TGTGCCAGCAGCTTAGGGGCCGAACGAAGTGGCTACACCTTC. Amino acids: CASSLGAERSGYTF.

The chain is built from TRBV30 and TRBJ1-4, with D possibly being TRBD1 (6 bases). The CDR3 length is 12 residues. The germline gives CDR1 GTSNPN, CDR2 SVGIG (reference sequence). With 7 bases removed from V and 8 bases from J, the gap between germline ends came to 14 bases. The CDR3 DNA sequence: TGTGCCTTCGGGGGGCGCCGGGAAAAACTGTTTTTT. This translates into CAFGGRREKLFF.

The V gene is TRBV5-1, the J gene TRBJ2-3; a possible D gene is TRBD1 (6 bases). This CDR3 is 16 amino acids long. The ends were cut back, 5 bases at V and 4 bases at J, with 20 bases in the middle. The germline V gene encodes CDR1 SGHRS and CDR2 YFSETQ. CDR3 protein: CASSDGTNWGADTQYF. CDR3 DNA sequence: TGCGCCAGCAGTGACGGGACAAACTGGGGCGCAGATACGCAGTATTTT.

J is TRBJ2-1 and V is TRBV5-3; 9 nucleotides align to TRBD2. TRBV5-3 is identified as an open reading frame with a role that is uncertain. The trim removed 4 bases at V and 3 bases at J, leaving 11 bases unmatched. There are 17 residues in the CDR3. The CDR3 protein is CARSLGPLAGDYNEQFF. The CDR3 DNA follows: TGTGCCAGAAGCCTCGGCCCTTTAGCGGGGGACTACAATGAGCAGTTCTTC.

This chain joins TRBV5-8 and TRBJ2-2, with D perhaps matching TRBD1 (6 bases). Germline V gene sequence: CDR1 SGHTS, CDR2 YDEGEE. This CDR3 spans 15 amino acids. V shed 4 bases and J shed 0 bases, with 10 bases lying between them. The CDR3 DNA is TGTGCCAGCAGCAGGGACACCCCGAACACCGGGGAGCTGTTTTTT. This gives the protein CASSRDTPNTGELFF.

The rearrangement joins TRBV6-5 to TRBJ1-5, with 9 positions matching TRBD1. This CDR3 has 15 amino acids. In germline, CDR1 is MNHEY, CDR2 SVGAGI. V lost 2 bases and J lost 6; bases outside the gene matches: 5. The CDR3 reads CASSYNRGQGQPQHF. DNA for the CDR3: TGTGCCAGCAGTTACAACAGGGGGCAGGGTCAGCCCCAGCATTTT.

This clone occurred many times. The genes are TRBV7-8 and TRBJ1-1; D is undetermined. The CDR3 has 16 amino acids. Deletions cut 0 bases from V and 0 bases from J, with 11 bases between. Germline V gene sequence: CDR1 SGHVS, CDR2 FQNEAQ. The DNA of the CDR3 is TGTGCCAGCAGCTTAGCCGGCGGACTTGTGAACACTGAAGCTTTCTTT. Translation: CASSLAGGLVNTEAFF.

This rearrangement joins TRBV27 to TRBJ2-1, with D possibly being TRBD2 (5 bases). The CDR3 runs to 14 residues. The germline V gene encodes CDR1 MNHEY and CDR2 SMNVEV (reference sequence). V was cut by 3 bases and J by 6 bases, with 12 bases left in between. The CDR3 coding sequence is TGTGCCAGCAGTTTTGATCAAGAGGGCAATGAGCAGTTCTTC. It translates to CASSFDQEGNEQFF.

CDR3 residues: CASSQGWQGRTEAFF. The CDR3 nucleotides are TGTGCCAGCAGCCAAGGTTGGCAGGGGCGGACTGAAGCTTTCTTT. This rearrangement joins TRBV14 to TRBJ1-1; D perhaps matches TRBD1 (6 bases). V was trimmed by 1 base and J by 5 bases, leaving 14 bases between them. Germline lookup yields CDR1 SGHDN and CDR2 FVKESK. This CDR3 has 15 amino acids.

Only a few counts were recorded for this clone. The rearrangement joins TRBV10-3 to TRBJ2-7, with 13 bases aligning to TRBD2. Germline CDR1 and CDR2: ENHRY and SYGVKD. The CDR3 extends over 15 amino acids. V was clipped by 8 bases and J by 4 bases; unmatched bases: 8. This CDR3 reads CAIRGGLAGRYEQYF. CDR3 nucleotide sequence: TGTGCCATCCGTGGGGGACTAGCGGGAAGGTACGAGCAGTACTTC.

The rearrangement joins TRBV6-4 to TRBJ2-1; D may be TRBD1 (6 bases). The CDR3 covers 14 residues. Germline CDR1 is MRHNA and CDR2 is SNTAGT. V was cut by 6 bases and J by 3 bases, with 12 bases left in between. CDR3 protein: CASSPGTSYNEQFF. The CDR3 DNA follows: TGTGCCAGCAGCCCCGGGACAAGCTACAATGAGCAGTTCTTC.

The J gene is TRBJ2-5, the V gene TRBV25-1, with 7 positions matching TRBD2. V was clipped by 3 bases and J by 1 base; unmatched bases: 5. The CDR3 is made up of 15 amino acids. The germline V gene encodes CDR1 MGHDK and CDR2 SYGVNS. In DNA form, the CDR3 reads TGTGCCAGCAGTGATGTGAGGACTAGCCAAGAGACCCAGTACTTC. Its translation is CASSDVRTSQETQYF.

This clone occurred once. The DNA for the CDR3 is TGTGCCAGCAGCTCTAGACAGGGGGTTACAGGAGATACGCAGTATTTT. Encoded protein: CASSSRQGVTGDTQYF. This chain joins TRBV5-4 and TRBJ2-3, with 9 bases matching TRBD1. The CDR3 is 16 residues long. Germline lookup yields CDR1 SGHNT and CDR2 YYREEE (reference sequence). J gave up 5 bases and V 3 bases, and 10 bases lay outside the gene matches.

The chain combines TRBV27 with TRBJ2-7; the match to TRBD1 covers 10 bases. The CDR3 runs to 15 residues. From germline, CDR1 is MNHEY and CDR2 SMNVEV (reference sequence). The junction had 6 bases not matched to a gene; V was cut back by 7 bases and J by 0 bases. The CDR3, as DNA: TGTGCCAGCACGACAGGGGGCGCTCCCTCCTACGAGCAGTACTTC. Encoded protein: CASTTGGAPSYEQYF.

The V gene is TRBV12-1, the J gene TRBJ2-7; the DNA was not compared with TRBD2, the D call given in the table. TRBV12-1 is tagged as a pseudogene. The CDR3 runs 16 residues. The CDR3 coding sequence is TGTGCCAGCAGCTTTGCAAAGCGGGGGGGCCCCTACGAGCAGTACTTC. Its translation: CASSFAKRGGPYEQYF.

This sequence joins TRBV6-1 and TRBJ1-5; 7 bases match TRBD1. The CDR3 is 15 residues long. The V segment lost 6 bases and the J segment 4 bases; nucleotides outside the gene matches: 9. Germline V gives CDR1 MNHNS, CDR2 SASEGT. DNA of the CDR3: TGTGCCAGCAGCCACAGGGGTTGGTTTAATCAGCCCCAGCATTTT. The encoded protein is CASSHRGWFNQPQHF.